The clone carrying this T cell receptor (beta chain) was counted between two and nine times. The same CDR3 also results from other DNA sequences found in this sample. Data came from immunoSEQ multiplex PCR; TCRdb stores just in-frame clones and leaves some out. The repertoire consists of 150,000 to 200,000 clones, with about 88% occurring once and the leading ten covering approximately 19%. These data belong to a study of blood T cell repertoires in COVID-19. Across the whole study: The United States, Italy and Spain were the sources of the acute and convalescent COVID-19 samples. Sources were T cells, B-cell-depleted T cells, or PBMCs; the material itself was cDNA or gDNA.

Germline loops: CDR1 SGHRS, CDR2 YFSETQ. V was pared by 0 bases and J by 3 bases, with 10 bases between. CDR3 size: 14 residues. This TCR was recovered from a woman older than 75 with acute or convalescent COVID-19. The chain is built from TRBV5-1 and TRBJ2-7, with D possibly being TRBD1 (6 bases). Sequenced: peripheral blood. CDR3 in DNA: TGCGCCAGCAGCTTGGATTTAGGGGGCTACGAGCAGTACTTC. Translating it yields CASSLDLGGYEQYF.